Listed here are 32 T cell receptor beta chains from one sample, sequenced in a study of cytomegalovirus exposure and HLA in healthy donors. 60 Vbeta and 13 Jbeta primers were used in PCR. Assay: immunoSEQ multiplex PCR; the TCRdb copy retains only in-frame clones and omits some. This sample has roughly 160,000 clones, with around 85% found just once. Material for sequencing was PBMCs. The source of these receptors is a boy between 2 and 15 years old in good health and CMV-seronegative.

This rearrangement joins TRBV6-1 to TRBJ1-6, with D possibly matching TRBD1 (6 bases). The germline V and J ends were trimmed by 4 bases and 8 bases, with 9 bases remaining between them. This CDR3 has 13 amino acids. CDR1 is MNHNS, CDR2 SASEGT, per germline. The CDR3 coding sequence is TGTGCCAGCAGTGGGGGGCTGTATTCACCCCTCCACTTT. The encoded protein is CASSGGLYSPLHF.

CDR3 region: CALWGGEETQYF. The CDR3 DNA sequence: TGTGCCTTATGGGGCGGGGAAGAGACCCAGTACTTC. The rearrangement uses TRBV30 and TRBJ2-5, with D tentatively TRBD2 (6 bases). From germline, CDR1 is GTSNPN and CDR2 SVGIG (reference sequence). The CDR3 is 12 residues long. With 7 bases removed from V and 3 bases from J, the gap between germline ends came to 12 bases.

The genes are TRBV5-1 and TRBJ2-3; 14 bases are a match to TRBD2. The V gene's germline CDR1 is SGHRS and CDR2 YFSETQ. Trimming cost V 1 base and J 6 bases; bases outside gene matches: 4. The CDR3 covers 16 residues. The CDR3 DNA follows: TGCGCCAGCAGCTTGAGGACTAGCGGGGGGTCGGATACGCAGTATTTT. Protein product: CASSLRTSGGSDTQYF.

V gene TRBV30 combines with J gene TRBJ1-5, with D tentatively TRBD1 (5 bases). Looked up from germline, CDR1 is GTSNPN and CDR2 is SVGIG (reference sequence). Between the trimmed V and J ends, which lost 3 bases and 7 bases, there was a span of 7 bases. CDR3 size: 11 residues. This CDR3 is CAWSSGQPQHF. CDR3 coding DNA: TGTGCCTGGAGCTCAGGGCAGCCCCAGCATTTT. Using reference TRBV30 and TRBJ1-5 for the parts outside the CDR3, the full variable domain is SQTIHQWPATLVQPVGSPLSLECTVEGTSNPNLYWYRQAAGRGLQLLFYSVGIGQISSEVPQNLSASRPQDRQFILSSKKLLLSDSGFYLCAWSSGQPQHFGDGTRLSIL.

The gene calls are TRBV4-1 and TRBJ2-3; no reliable D call. This CDR3 is 16 amino acids long. Germline V gene data show CDR1 as MGHRA and CDR2 as YSYEKL. Trimming pared 1 base from V and 1 base from J, leaving 12 bases between. This CDR3 is CASSQGPVARTDTQYF. The CDR3 nucleotides are TGCGCCAGCAGCCAAGGCCCGGTAGCTCGCACAGATACGCAGTATTTT.

This chain links TRBV5-1 with TRBJ1-4; TRBD1 might be the D (6 bases). V was clipped by 4 bases and J by 0 bases, with 13 bases between them. CDR1 SGHRS and CDR2 YFSETQ come from the germline V gene. The CDR3 totals 16 residues. The CDR3 DNA sequence: TGCGCCAGCAGCACCCGGACAGCGCCAACTAATGAAAAACTGTTTTTT. Amino acid sequence: CASSTRTAPTNEKLFF. The variable domain in full, with the rest retrieved from reference TRBV5-1 and TRBJ1-4, is KAGVTQTPRYLIKTRGQQVTLSCSPISGHRSVSWYQQTPGQGLQFLFEYFSETQRNKGNFPGRFSGRQFSNSRSEMNVSTLELGDSALYLCASSTRTAPTNEKLFFGSGTQLSVL.

The rearrangement links TRBV28 to TRBJ2-2; a possible D gene is TRBD2 (6 bases). The CDR3 is 18 residues long. V lost 3 bases and J 3 bases, leaving 20 bases between the germline ends. CDR1 is MDHEN, CDR2 SYDVKM, per germline. CDR3 sequence: CASSFMGPGLLDTGELFF. The DNA of the CDR3 is TGTGCCAGCAGTTTTATGGGTCCAGGACTACTGGACACCGGGGAGCTGTTTTTT.

The chain is built from TRBV7-2 and TRBJ1-1; the match to TRBD1 covers 11 bases. V gave up 8 bases and J gave up 4 bases; unmatched junction bases: 6. CDR3 length: 14 residues. Germline V lookup: CDR1 SGHTA, CDR2 FQGNSA. The CDR3, as DNA: TGTGCCAGCGGCAAGGACAGGGGGCTCACTGAAGCTTTCTTT. Translating gives CASGKDRGLTEAFF. The full variable domain, rest sourced from reference TRBV7-2 and TRBJ1-1, is GAGVSQSPSNKVTEKGKDVELRCDPISGHTALYWYRQSLGQGLEFLIYFQGNSAPDKSGLPSDRFSAERTGGSVSTLTIQRTQQEDSAVYLCASGKDRGLTEAFFGQGTRLTVV.

J is TRBJ2-1 and V is TRBV28; D gene ambiguous. The CDR3 consists of 13 residues. The germline gives CDR1 MDHEN, CDR2 SYDVKM. V shed 3 bases and J shed 15 bases, with 18 bases lying between them. CDR3: CASSLIGDSNPFF. The CDR3 nucleotides read TGTGCCAGCAGTTTGATCGGTGATTCCAATCCGTTCTTC.

The V call is TRBV30, the J call TRBJ1-2, with D hard to call. CDR3 size: 13 residues. Trimming shortened V by 8 bases and J by 1 base, and 14 bases separated the two germline ends. In germline, CDR1 is GTSNPN, CDR2 SVGIG (reference sequence). CDR3 nucleotide sequence: TGTGCCCTCCACGTCTCGGGTAACTATGGCTACACCTTC. Protein sequence: CALHVSGNYGYTF. The complete variable domain, with remaining parts taken from reference TRBV30 and TRBJ1-2, reads SQTIHQWPATLVQPVGSPLSLECTVEGTSNPNLYWYRQAAGRGLQLLFYSVGIGQISSEVPQNLSASRPQDRQFILSSKKLLLSDSGFYLCALHVSGNYGYTFGSGTRLTVV.

The V call is TRBV7-9, the J call TRBJ2-5, with 7 bases matching TRBD1. V shed 5 bases and J 5 bases; nucleotides not matched to a gene: 11. Germline CDR1 reads SEHNR; CDR2 reads FQNEAQ (reference sequence). CDR3 size: 15 residues. The CDR3 DNA reads as TGTGCCAGCAGCGGCCGACAGGGCCCTGAGGAGACCCAGTACTTC. Translating it yields CASSGRQGPEETQYF. Full variable domain (remainder filled in from reference TRBV7-9 and TRBJ2-5): DTGVSQNPRHKITKRGQNVTFRCDPISEHNRLYWYRQTLGQGPEFLTYFQNEAQLEKSRLLSDRFSAERPKGSFSTLEIQRTEQGDSAMYLCASSGRQGPEETQYFGPGTRLLVL.

The chain has TRBV11-2 and TRBJ2-2, with TRBD2 matching over 7 bases. The ends lost 5 bases at V and 0 bases at J; junction bases unmatched: 6. This CDR3 has 16 amino acids. Germline CDR1 SGHAT, CDR2 FQNNGV. The CDR3 sequence is CASSQPSGSNTGELFF. CDR3 DNA sequence: TGTGCCAGCAGCCAACCTAGCGGATCGAACACCGGGGAGCTGTTTTTT. The variable domain in full, completed from reference TRBV11-2 and TRBJ2-2, reads EAGVAQSPRYKIIEKRQSVAFWCNPISGHATLYWYQQILGQGPKLLIQFQNNGVVDDSQLPKDRFSAERLKGVDSTLKIQPAKLEDSAVYLCASSQPSGSNTGELFFGEGSRLTVL.

CDR3: CASSLVPPRTGYTEAFF. The CDR3 nucleotides read TGTGCCAGCAGCTTAGTCCCACCCAGGACAGGGTACACTGAAGCTTTCTTT. This chain connects TRBV7-6 to TRBJ1-1, with 8 bases identical to TRBD1. Per germline, CDR1 SGHVS and CDR2 FNYEAQ. The CDR3 consists of 17 residues. With V trimmed by 1 base and J by 3 bases, 10 bases remained unmatched.

This chain uses TRBV19 with TRBJ2-1, with D unclear. Trimming cost V 7 bases and J 4 bases, with 5 bases left between them. Looked up from germline, CDR1 is LNHDA and CDR2 is SQIVND (reference sequence). The CDR3 loop spans 11 amino acids. In DNA form, the CDR3 reads TGTGCCAGTACACAGTACAATGAGCAGTTCTTC. It is translated as CASTQYNEQFF. The full variable domain, in which reference TRBV19 and TRBJ2-1 provide the parts outside the CDR3, is DGGITQSPKYLFRKEGQNVTLSCEQNLNHDAMYWYRQDPGQGLRLIYYSQIVNDFQKGDIAEGYSVSREKKESFPLTVTSAQKNPTAFYLCASTQYNEQFFGPGTRLTVL.

The chain couples TRBV30 to TRBJ2-7; 9 bases agree with TRBD1. The CDR3 runs 15 residues. The germline gives CDR1 GTSNPN, CDR2 SVGIG (reference sequence). V gave up 3 bases and J gave up 3 bases; unmatched junction bases: 9. The CDR3 here is CAWSLGQGQVYEQYF. The DNA of the CDR3 is TGTGCCTGGAGCCTTGGACAGGGGCAAGTCTACGAGCAGTACTTC.

The chain links TRBV6-1 to TRBJ2-7, with D perhaps matching TRBD1 (6 bases). Germline V lookup: CDR1 MNHNS, CDR2 SASEGT. With 7 bases removed from V and 0 bases from J, the gap between germline ends came to 13 bases. The CDR3 contains 14 residues. The CDR3 DNA reads TGTGCCAGCAAGATGGGACACTTCTCCTACGAGCAGTACGTC. Translation gives CASKMGHFSYEQYV.

The gene calls are TRBV5-1 and TRBJ2-1; 7 bases line up with TRBD2. This CDR3 contains 16 residues. The germline CDR1 and CDR2 sequences are SGHRS and YFSETQ. The V segment lost 7 bases and the J segment 0 bases; nucleotides outside the gene matches: 10. In nucleotides, the CDR3 is TGCGCCAGCGAGCGGGGCGGGCAGGGCTCCTACAATGAGCAGTTCTTC. As protein: CASERGGQGSYNEQFF.

Only one count was recorded for this clone. The rearrangement joins TRBV5-1 to TRBJ2-1, with TRBD1 identical over 9 bases. Germline CDR1 and CDR2: SGHRS and YFSETQ. CDR3 size: 15 residues. V gave up 0 bases and J gave up 6 bases; unmatched junction bases: 4. The DNA of the CDR3 is TGCGCCAGCAGCTTGGTTGCGACAGGGGGCAATGAGCAGTTCTTC. Translation: CASSLVATGGNEQFF.

The chain has TRBV19 and TRBJ2-5; a weak D match, TRBD2 (6 bases). Germline CDR1 and CDR2: LNHDA and SQIVND (reference sequence). Trimming stripped 5 bases from V and 4 bases from J, with 20 bases between. The CDR3 extends over 16 amino acids. The CDR3 DNA follows: TGTGCCAGTAGTGTCGCCCCAACTCTCGGGGGAGAGACCCAGTACTTC. It encodes CASSVAPTLGGETQYF.

V and J are TRBV6-6 and TRBJ2-5; 9 nucleotides align to TRBD1. The J call may be faulty, since TRBJ2-7 better matches the DNA end. Germline loops: CDR1 MNHNY, CDR2 SVGAGI (reference sequence). The CDR3 extends over 16 amino acids. The CDR3, as DNA: TGTGCCAGCAGCCACGGGACAGGGATTGCTAGCGGCGAGCAGTACTTC. This codes for CASSHGTGIASGEQYF.

The rearrangement uses TRBV5-1 and TRBJ1-4; D not certain. This CDR3 has 14 amino acids. The V end lost 0 bases, the J end lost 1 base, and 4 bases lay between the germline ends. Germline loops: CDR1 SGHRS, CDR2 YFSETQ. The CDR3 DNA sequence: TGCGCCAGCAGCTTGGGACAAACTAATGAAAAACTGTTTTTT. Translating it yields CASSLGQTNEKLFF.

V usage is TRBV4-1 and J usage is TRBJ2-3, with D possibly matching TRBD2 (5 bases). Germline CDR1 reads MGHRA; CDR2 reads YSYEKL. Trimming removed 1 base from V and 4 bases from J, with 15 bases in between. This CDR3 comprises 16 residues. The CDR3 here is CASSQVGPGIPDTQYF. The CDR3 bases are TGCGCCAGCAGCCAAGTAGGGCCCGGGATCCCAGATACGCAGTATTTT.

The chain is built from TRBV6-1 and TRBJ2-5; a weak D match, TRBD1 (6 bases). The J call is doubtful: the DNA matches TRBJ2-7 better. Germline CDR1 and CDR2: MNHNS and SASEGT. There are 18 residues in the CDR3. The CDR3 protein is CASSDDRGGHYYTYEQYF. In nucleotides, the CDR3 is TGTGCCAGCAGTGATGATCGAGGGGGACATTACTACACCTACGAGCAGTACTTC.

V gene TRBV5-6 combines with J gene TRBJ2-2, with D possibly being TRBD2 (6 bases). This CDR3 is built from 19 residues. The germline V and J ends were trimmed by 0 bases and 4 bases, with 22 bases remaining between them. Germline V lookup: CDR1 SGHDT, CDR2 YYEEEE. The CDR3 DNA reads TGTGCCAGCAGCTTGGAAGGGGTAGGGAGGTCTAGGAGCACCGGGGAGCTGTTTTTT. Translating gives CASSLEGVGRSRSTGELFF. The full variable domain, its missing parts supplied by reference TRBV5-6 and TRBJ2-2, is DAGVTQSPTHLIKTRGQQVTLRCSPKSGHDTVSWYQQALGQGPQFIFQYYEEEERQRGNFPDRFSGHQFPNYSSELNVNALLLGDSALYLCASSLEGVGRSRSTGELFFGEGSRLTVL.

The chain combines TRBV18 with TRBJ1-5, with no clear D. The CDR3 runs to 13 residues. V dropped 2 bases and J dropped 8 bases, with 10 bases sitting between them. The germline V gene encodes CDR1 KGHSH and CDR2 LQKENI. CDR3 coding DNA: TGTGCCAGCTCACCATCGGGGAAAGAGCCCCAGCATTTT. It is translated as CASSPSGKEPQHF. The variable domain in full, with the rest retrieved from reference TRBV18 and TRBJ1-5, is NAGVMQNPRHLVRRRGQEARLRCSPMKGHSHVYWYRQLPEEGLKFMVYLQKENIIDESGMPKERFSAEFPKEGPSILRIQQVVRGDSAAYFCASSPSGKEPQHFGDGTRLSIL.

The rearrangement links TRBV19 to TRBJ1-1; 7 nucleotides agree with TRBD1. Germline lookup yields CDR1 LNHDA and CDR2 SQIVND (reference sequence). The CDR3 extends over 14 amino acids. Losses at the gene ends were 6 bases for V and 3 bases for J; bases not matched to a gene: 7. CDR3 loop: CASSYPGGHTEAFF. The CDR3 DNA sequence: TGTGCCAGTAGCTACCCAGGGGGGCACACTGAAGCTTTCTTT. Using reference TRBV19 and TRBJ1-1 for the parts outside the CDR3, the full variable domain is DGGITQSPKYLFRKEGQNVTLSCEQNLNHDAMYWYRQDPGQGLRLIYYSQIVNDFQKGDIAEGYSVSREKKESFPLTVTSAQKNPTAFYLCASSYPGGHTEAFFGQGTRLTVV.

This clone was recorded only once. The rearrangement links TRBV27 to TRBJ1-2, with TRBD1 matching 7 bases. There are 15 residues in the CDR3. The V gene's germline CDR1 is MNHEY and CDR2 SMNVEV (reference sequence). V was clipped by 3 bases and J by 0 bases; unmatched bases: 4. The CDR3 spells CASSFGGTANYGYTF. Here the CDR3 DNA reads TGTGCCAGCAGTTTTGGCGGGACAGCTAACTATGGCTACACCTTC.

V and J are TRBV9 and TRBJ1-2, with 7 bases lining up with TRBD1. CDR3 length: 16 amino acids. Germline V gene lookup returns CDR1 SGDLS and CDR2 YYNGEE. V shed 0 bases, J shed 8 bases, and the junction held 13 bases outside the gene matches. The CDR3 loop reads CASSVGGGTGAQGYTF. The CDR3 DNA reads TGTGCCAGCAGCGTAGGAGGCGGAACAGGGGCTCAGGGCTACACCTTC.

This clone was seen only a few times. V usage is TRBV6-5 and J usage is TRBJ1-2, with TRBD1 identical over 12 bases. V dropped 7 bases and J dropped 8; count of bases not matched to a gene: 11. CDR3 size: 15 residues. Germline-derived CDR1 and CDR2 are MNHEY and SVGAGI. The DNA for the CDR3 is TGTGCCAGCACCCCAGGAGGGACAGGGGGCTGGGGCTACACCTTC. It codes for CASTPGGTGGWGYTF.

The chain recombines TRBV20-1 with TRBJ2-5; maybe TRBD1 (6 bases). The J call could be wrong; TRBJ2-7 is a better fit for the DNA end. Germline CDR1 is DFQATT and CDR2 is SNEGSKA (reference sequence). The CDR3 contains 11 residues. In nucleotides, the CDR3 is TGCAGTGCCCAGACAGGTCACGAGCAGTACTTC. It translates to CSAQTGHEQYF.

The chain carries TRBV29-1 and TRBJ1-4, with D possibly TRBD1 on 6 matching bases. The CDR3 totals 13 residues. Germline loops: CDR1 SQVTM, CDR2 ANQGSEA. Trimming stripped 3 bases from V and 6 bases from J, with 11 bases between. This CDR3 is CSVEGATDEKLFF. The CDR3, as DNA: TGCAGCGTTGAGGGGGCGACGGATGAAAAACTGTTTTTT.

The rearrangement joins TRBV5-1 to TRBJ1-5; no firm D call. The length of the CDR3 is 13 residues. Trimming left V 5 bases short and J 0 bases short, with 6 bases between. Per germline, CDR1 SGHRS and CDR2 YFSETQ. In DNA form, the CDR3 reads TGCGCCAGCAGTCAGGATAGCAATCAGCCCCAGCATTTT. It encodes CASSQDSNQPQHF.